This entry concerns a single T cell receptor (beta chain). This clonotype was counted a few times. One base away there is no much larger clone; base qualities are not given. This record comes from a study of T cells after yellow fever vaccination (dated by TCRdb to between 2018 and 2021). A note on the overall study: Staining for CD3, CD45RA, CCR7 and CD95 was used to sort memory subsets (EM, EMRA, CM and Tscm) on a BD FACS Aria III. Memory subsets were sorted on days 0, 15 and 45 and at 18 months after primary vaccination, and on days 0, 15 and 45 after the 30-year booster. Two healthy male donors, one aged 18 to 29 and one aged 30 to 40 years, made up the cohort. Bulk TCR alpha and beta repertoires were sequenced longitudinally to track T-cell clones before and after primary and booster YFV17D yellow fever vaccination. The SMART-Seq v4 Ultra Low Input RNA kit was used to prepare libraries from fractions with low cell numbers. Blood samples were taken at several timepoints before and after primary and secondary immunization, and bulk PBMC replicates and cell subsets were isolated. General findings and caveats noted by the study authors: Because only a couple of donors were included in the study, the extent to which the findings can be generalized is limited. The secondary T-cell response was weaker than the primary response but faster, peaking on day 5 instead of day 15. Computational filtering was needed because FACS-sorted repertoires could contain abundant contaminating clonotypes from the bulk population. A small share of clonotypes occurred in both CD4 and CD8 compartments, likely arising from convergent recombination. In the sorted memory subsets on day 0, nearly all of the vaccine-responding clonotypes fell below detection. After the booster, most of the clones that had expanded following primary vaccination were detected again (around 95% of CD4 and 88% of CD8), which suggests that memory was broadly maintained.

TCR cDNA was made using 5'RACE template switching, a step that added a universal primer site and unique molecular identifiers. Priming for cDNA synthesis came from both the TCR alpha and TCR beta constant segments. Two PCR steps were used to amplify libraries, with sample barcodes and sequencing adapters being added in the second step. Sequencing of libraries was done on Illumina HiSeq 2500 (2x100 bp) or NovaSeq (2x150 bp). The paper's data handling went like this. Demultiplexing of reads and collapsing into UMI consensus sequences were performed with MIGEC, and V(D)J alignment was carried out with MiXCR. Clonotypes responding to the vaccine were identified with edgeR on replicate PBMC samples, with the criteria of FDR below 0.01 and a log2 fold change above 5 up to day 15. Bulk clonotypes were assigned CD4 or CD8 identity according to which sequenced CD4 or CD8 repertoire held them at higher abundance. To estimate how each clone was distributed across memory phenotypes, clonotype frequencies in memory subsets were weighted by FACS-sorted cell numbers. The public reads were run again by TCRdb, first through fastp at Q25 and then through MiXCR, and only productive beta chains were kept. Every CDR3 protein is listed once, alongside the most common genes and DNA of its rows. It is TCRdb's table, rather than the study itself, that gives the V and J calls and clone size. Here the sample has more than 30,000 distinct CDR3 sequences; 6.5% to 8% occur a single time. Approximately 23% of the sample rests with the top ten.

This sample's treatment or condition label indicates: live attenuated yellow fever vaccine strain. PBMCs were isolated from peripheral blood using a standard Ficoll-Paque protocol. For sorted memory subsets, RNA extraction was done with the RNeasy Micro Kit. The clonotype originates from a man in his late teens or twenties who received the YFV17D yellow fever vaccine. Sequencing used PBMCs, either bulk or a sorted T-cell subset (CD4+, CD8+, memory, or dextramer-sorted; not recorded which), obtained on the day of the first yellow fever vaccination.

Read as DNA, the sequence is TGTGCCAGCAGCCTCCGGGACAACTACGAGCAGTACTTC. Its protein product is CASSLRDNYEQYF. The chain is encoded by TRBV5-6 joined to TRBJ2-7; the D segment could be TRBD1, given 6 matching bases. The CDR3 sequence holds 13 residues, the cysteine and phenylalanine included. The DNA shown is the 39-base CDR3, in frame from base 1. Between the V and J ends, shortened by 4 bases and 3 bases respectively, the junction contains 11 bases. From the germline V gene, CDR1 is SGHDT and CDR2 is YYEEEE.